This T cell receptor (beta chain) was sequenced in a study of OX40 agonist ivuxolimab in advanced cancers. Across the whole study: Ivuxolimab, which is an agonistic anti-OX40 (CD134) antibody, was administered to the patients.

The data were produced by immunoSEQ multiplex PCR, yet TCRdb's version contains in-frame clones alone and is incomplete. The sample yields tens of thousands of clones, roughly nine tenths seen once. This clone appeared a single time. V lost 9 bases and J lost 5; bases outside the gene matches: 5. There are 12 residues in the CDR3. Germline V lookup: CDR1 SGHNT, CDR2 YENEEA. This chain links TRBV11-3 with TRBJ1-1; 8 bases align to TRBD1. The clonotype originates from an adult with an advanced solid tumor such as melanoma, head and neck, liver or kidney cancer. The source material was CD4+ or CD8+ T cells sorted from blood, sampled in a trial of the OX40 agonist ivuxolimab. CDR3: CASTGGSTEAFF. As DNA, the CDR3 is TGTGCCAGTACAGGGGGTTCTACTGAAGCTTTCTTT. Looking up the rest from reference TRBV11-3 and TRBJ1-1 gives the full variable domain: EAGVVQSPRYKIIEKKQPVAFWCNPISGHNTLYWYLQNLGQGPELLIRYENEEAVDDSQLPKDRFSAERLKGVDSTLKIQPAELGDSAVYLCASTGGSTEAFFGQGTRLTVV.